These 14 T cell receptor beta chains were sequenced from one sample in a study of preoperative IRX-2 immunotherapy in early breast cancer. Regarding treatment: preoperative locoregional IRX-2 cytokine immunotherapy. Clones were read by immunoSEQ multiplex PCR, and TCRdb kept only the in-frame ones, dropping some. The sample carries roughly 43,000 clones, about 95% recorded once. The source material was tumor tissue, sampled after IRX-2 immunotherapy. These receptors all stem from a human donor with breast cancer.

The chain couples TRBV7-2 to TRBJ2-2; D not certain. V gave up 5 bases and J gave up 2 bases, with 3 bases separating them. This CDR3 is 12 amino acids long. Germline V lookup: CDR1 SGHTA, CDR2 FQGNSA. CDR3 loop: CASSPNTGELFF. In nucleotides, the CDR3 is TGTGCCAGCAGCCCCAACACCGGGGAGCTGTTTTTT.

This clone occurred a few times. The junction departs from germline at one end; a sequencing error may be responsible. This chain links TRBV29-1 with TRBJ1-1; D gene unclear. This CDR3 is 13 amino acids long. Germline CDR1 and CDR2: SQVTM and ANQGSEA. Written as DNA, the CDR3 is TGCAGCGTCGAAGTCCTAATGGTGCCAGAAGCTTTCTTT. The encoded protein is CSVEVLMVPEAFF.

The V and J genes are TRBV30 and TRBJ1-3, with D unclear. The CDR3 has 15 amino acids. From germline, CDR1 is GTSNPN and CDR2 SVGIG (reference sequence). V was trimmed by 0 bases and J by 5 bases, leaving 14 bases between them. CDR3 sequence: CAWSVPQRLRNTIYF. CDR3 coding DNA: TGTGCCTGGAGTGTACCGCAGCGTTTGAGAAACACCATATATTTT.

The chain carries TRBV19 and TRBJ2-1, with D hard to call. The CDR3 is made up of 13 amino acids. V was shortened by 7 bases and J by 4 bases, with 11 bases between the two germline ends. Germline V gene data show CDR1 as LNHDA and CDR2 as SQIVND (reference sequence). The CDR3 sequence: CASTDDPYNEQFF. For the CDR3, the DNA is TGTGCCAGTACCGACGACCCGTACAATGAGCAGTTCTTC.

This clone was seen a single time. This rearrangement joins TRBV7-9 to TRBJ2-1, with 7 bases fitting TRBD1. After removal of 4 bases from V and 0 bases from J, the junction contained 3 bases not matched to a gene. The CDR3 runs to 15 residues. Germline loops: CDR1 SEHNR, CDR2 FQNEAQ (reference sequence). CDR3 sequence: CASSSRQGSYNEQFF. CDR3 in DNA: TGTGCCAGCAGCTCCCGACAGGGCTCCTACAATGAGCAGTTCTTC. Complete variable domain (other parts from reference TRBV7-9 and TRBJ2-1): DTGVSQNPRHKITKRGQNVTFRCDPISEHNRLYWYRQTLGQGPEFLTYFQNEAQLEKSRLLSDRFSAERPKGSFSTLEIQRTEQGDSAMYLCASSSRQGSYNEQFFGPGTRLTVL.

The chain combines TRBV7-9 with TRBJ1-2, with D hard to call. The CDR3 loop spans 12 amino acids. Trimming took 5 bases from V and 7 from J, leaving 11 bases between them. Looked up from germline, CDR1 is SEHNR and CDR2 is FQNEAQ (reference sequence). CDR3 bases: TGTGCCAGCAGCACACTCCTGTTTGGCTACACCTTC. Translating it yields CASSTLLFGYTF.

The CDR3 sequence is CASSLWGQDEQFF. The CDR3, as DNA: TGTGCCAGCAGTTTATGGGGGCAGGATGAGCAGTTCTTC. The genes are TRBV28 and TRBJ2-1, with D possibly being TRBD1 (5 bases). The germline gives CDR1 MDHEN, CDR2 SYDVKM. This CDR3 region has 13 residues. The ends were cut back, 0 bases at V and 8 bases at J, with 8 bases in the middle.

The CDR3 is CASSLGGVGLAPWNEQFF. In nucleotides, the CDR3 is TGTGCCAGCAGCTTAGGTGGGGTGGGACTAGCGCCCTGGAATGAGCAGTTCTTC. The rearrangement joins TRBV7-6 to TRBJ2-1; 10 positions agree with TRBD2. The CDR3 runs to 18 residues. Germline loops: CDR1 SGHVS, CDR2 FNYEAQ. J was trimmed by 7 bases and V by 1 base; bases with no gene match: 13. The variable domain in full, completed from reference TRBV7-6 and TRBJ2-1, reads GAGVSQSPRYKVTKRGQDVALRCDPISGHVSLYWYRQALGQGPEFLTYFNYEAQQDKSGLPNDRFSAERPEGSISTLTIQRTEQRDSAMYRCASSLGGVGLAPWNEQFFGPGTRLTVL.

The chain carries TRBV28 and TRBJ1-2, with D perhaps TRBD1 (5 bases). Looked up from germline, CDR1 is MDHEN and CDR2 is SYDVKM. The V end lost 4 bases, the J end lost 4 bases, and 13 bases lay between the germline ends. The CDR3 loop spans 14 amino acids. CDR3 sequence: CASSSSLRVYGYTF. In DNA, the CDR3 is TGTGCCAGCAGTTCTTCCCTCAGGGTCTATGGCTACACCTTC.

In its sample, this clone was seen once. The chain uses TRBV5-4 and TRBJ2-3, with TRBD1 as a possible D gene (6 bases). The CDR3 spans 15 residues. Trimming took 5 bases from V and 2 from J, leaving 15 bases between them. Per germline, CDR1 SGHNT and CDR2 YYREEE (reference sequence). CDR3 DNA sequence: TGTGCCAGCAGAAGCTATGGGGGCTTCACAGATACGCAGTATTTT. This encodes CASRSYGGFTDTQYF.

The CDR3 spells CASRPTGTYEQYF. The CDR3 DNA sequence: TGTGCCAGCAGGCCGACTGGGACCTACGAGCAGTACTTC. The chain employs TRBV28 and TRBJ2-7; D gene uncertain. V was cut by 6 bases and J by 2 bases, with 11 bases left in between. Per the germline V gene, CDR1 is MDHEN and CDR2 is SYDVKM. This CDR3 is 13 amino acids long.

This clone was seen a handful of times. The J gene is TRBJ1-2, the V gene TRBV7-3, with D maybe TRBD1 (5 bases). Trimming shortened V by 2 bases and J by 4 bases, and 8 bases separated the two germline ends. CDR1 and CDR2 (germline): SGHTA, FQGTGA. The CDR3 consists of 13 residues. The CDR3 DNA reads as TGTGCCAGCAGCTTAGCGGGGACCTATGGCTACACCTTC. Translated: CASSLAGTYGYTF.

The V and J genes are TRBV7-3 and TRBJ2-3; 7 bases match TRBD1. CDR1 and CDR2 from the germline V gene are SGHTA and FQGTGA. The V and J ends lost 5 bases and 1 base, in that order; junction bases with no gene match: 6. CDR3 length: 15 residues. The CDR3 coding sequence is TGTGCCAGCAGCCCCCGGGACAGTCGCACAGATACGCAGTATTTT. Its protein product is CASSPRDSRTDTQYF.

The chain uses TRBV5-6 and TRBJ2-5; either TRBD1 or TRBD2 may fit D (6 bases each). The germline V and J ends were trimmed by 7 bases and 5 bases, with 15 bases remaining between them. Germline V CDR1 and CDR2: SGHDT, YYEEEE. The CDR3 is 13 amino acids. CDR3 nucleotides: TGTGCCAGCCTTACTCGGGGGCAGGAGACCCAGTACTTC. Protein: CASLTRGQETQYF.